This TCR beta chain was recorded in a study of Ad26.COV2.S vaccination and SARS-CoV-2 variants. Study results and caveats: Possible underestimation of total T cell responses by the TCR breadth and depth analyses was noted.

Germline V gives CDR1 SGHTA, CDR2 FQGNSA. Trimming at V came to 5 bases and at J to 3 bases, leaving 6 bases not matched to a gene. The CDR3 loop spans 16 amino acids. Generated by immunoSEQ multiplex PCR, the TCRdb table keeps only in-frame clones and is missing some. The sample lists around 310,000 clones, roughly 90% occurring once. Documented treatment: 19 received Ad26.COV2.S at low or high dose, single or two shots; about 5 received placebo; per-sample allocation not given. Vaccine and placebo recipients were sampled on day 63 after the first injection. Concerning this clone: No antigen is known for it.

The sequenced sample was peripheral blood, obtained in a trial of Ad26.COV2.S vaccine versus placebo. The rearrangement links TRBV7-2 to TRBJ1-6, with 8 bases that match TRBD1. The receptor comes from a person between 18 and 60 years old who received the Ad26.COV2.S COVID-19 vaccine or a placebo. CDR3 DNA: TGTGCCAGCAGCACCCGACAGGGGTTCTATAATTCACCCCTCCACTTT. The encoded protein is CASSTRQGFYNSPLHF.